Given below is one T cell receptor (beta chain) in context. This specimen comes from a study of control samples from healthy donors and cancer patients. Measured with immunoSEQ multiplex PCR; TCRdb has only the in-frame clones, and not every one. The sample contains tens of thousands of clones, about four fifths of which appear only once. This TCR derives from a man aged 50 or older in good health. Input material: blood.

Here the CDR3 DNA reads TGTGCCAGCAGTTTAGGGGCGGGAAACACCATATATTTT. This translates into CASSLGAGNTIYF. The J gene is TRBJ1-3, the V gene TRBV12-3 or TRBV12-4, with no clear D. This CDR3 has 13 residues. The V end lost 1 base, the J end lost 4 bases, and 5 bases lay between the germline ends.